This T cell receptor (beta chain) was observed in a study of Ad26.COV2.S vaccination and SARS-CoV-2 variants. The J segment lost 4 bases and the V segment lost 5 bases, leaving 8 bases of the junction unmatched. The CDR3 extends over 15 amino acids. The V gene's germline CDR1 is MGHDK and CDR2 SYGVNS. Profiling relied on immunoSEQ multiplex PCR, and the TCRdb table lists in-frame clones only, not all of them. Of about 350,000 clones listed, under 95% are singletons. The sample in question was peripheral blood, obtained after recovery from COVID-19. The TCR originated in a human donor who had recovered from COVID-19. This sequence joins TRBV25-1 and TRBJ1-3, with 7 bases fitting TRBD1. The CDR3 here is CASSPQGGLGNTIYF. The CDR3 DNA follows: TGTGCCAGCAGTCCCCAGGGGGGGCTCGGAAACACCATATATTTT. Supplemented by reference TRBV25-1 and TRBJ1-3, the full variable domain reads EADIYQTPRYLVIGTGKKITLECSQTMGHDKMYWYQQDPGMELHLIHYSYGVNSTEKGDLSSESTVSRIRTEHFPLTLESARPSHTSQYLCASSPQGGLGNTIYFGEGSWLTVV.